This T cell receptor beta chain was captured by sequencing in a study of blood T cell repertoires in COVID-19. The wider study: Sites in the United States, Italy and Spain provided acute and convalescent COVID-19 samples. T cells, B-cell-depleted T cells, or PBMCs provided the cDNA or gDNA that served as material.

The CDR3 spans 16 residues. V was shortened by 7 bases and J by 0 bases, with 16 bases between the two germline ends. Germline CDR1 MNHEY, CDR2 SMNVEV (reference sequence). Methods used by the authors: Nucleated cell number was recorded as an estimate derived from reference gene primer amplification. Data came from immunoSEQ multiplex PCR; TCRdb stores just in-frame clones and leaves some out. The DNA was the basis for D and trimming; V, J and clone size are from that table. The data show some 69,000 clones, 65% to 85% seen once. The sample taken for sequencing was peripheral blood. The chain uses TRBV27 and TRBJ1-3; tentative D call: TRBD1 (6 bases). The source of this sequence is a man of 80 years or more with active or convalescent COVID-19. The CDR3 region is CASKRTASYSGNTIYF. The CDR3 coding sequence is TGTGCCAGCAAGCGGACAGCTAGTTACTCTGGAAACACCATATATTTT.